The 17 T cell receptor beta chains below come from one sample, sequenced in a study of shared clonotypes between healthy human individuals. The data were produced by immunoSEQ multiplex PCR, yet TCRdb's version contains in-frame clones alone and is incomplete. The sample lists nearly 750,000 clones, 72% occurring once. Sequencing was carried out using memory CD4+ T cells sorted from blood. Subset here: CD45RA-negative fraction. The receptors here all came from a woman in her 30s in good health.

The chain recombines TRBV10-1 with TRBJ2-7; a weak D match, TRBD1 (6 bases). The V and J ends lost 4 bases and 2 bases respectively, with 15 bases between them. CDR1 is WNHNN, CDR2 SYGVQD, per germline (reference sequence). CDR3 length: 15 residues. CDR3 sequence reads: CASSGPRAGAYEQYF. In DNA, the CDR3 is TGCGCCAGCAGTGGCCCGAGGGCAGGGGCCTACGAGCAGTACTTC.

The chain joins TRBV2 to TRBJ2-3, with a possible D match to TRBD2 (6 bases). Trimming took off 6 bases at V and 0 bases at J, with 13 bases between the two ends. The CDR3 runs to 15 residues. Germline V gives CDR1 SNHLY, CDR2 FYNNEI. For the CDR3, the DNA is TGTGCCAGCAGACTTCTAGCGTCTAGCACAGATACGCAGTATTTT. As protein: CASRLLASSTDTQYF.

The CDR3 DNA reads as TGTGCCAGCAGCTTAACCCCGGCCGCGGACACTGAAGCTTTCTTT. Its protein product is CASSLTPAADTEAFF. The V and J genes are TRBV7-3 and TRBJ1-1; D not certain. V gave up 0 bases and J gave up 3 bases, with 11 bases separating them. The germline CDR1 and CDR2 sequences are SGHTA and FQGTGA. The CDR3 is 15 amino acids.

In DNA, the CDR3 is TGTGCCAGCAGTTTCGCCCAGGTCAGCCAAGAGACCCAGTACTTC. It specifies CASSFAQVSQETQYF. V is TRBV28 and J is TRBJ2-5, with D hard to call. Trimming stripped 3 bases from V and 1 base from J, with 12 bases between. Germline V gene sequence: CDR1 MDHEN, CDR2 SYDVKM. CDR3 length: 15 amino acids.

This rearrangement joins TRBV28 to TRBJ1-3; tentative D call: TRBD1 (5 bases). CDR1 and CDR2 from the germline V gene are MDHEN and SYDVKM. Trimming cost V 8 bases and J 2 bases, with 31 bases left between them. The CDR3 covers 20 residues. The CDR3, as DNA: TGTGCCAGCTTCCCTAGCACCGGGGGAGGAGGTGGGGTTGCTGGAAACACCATATATTTT. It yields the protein CASFPSTGGGGGVAGNTIYF.

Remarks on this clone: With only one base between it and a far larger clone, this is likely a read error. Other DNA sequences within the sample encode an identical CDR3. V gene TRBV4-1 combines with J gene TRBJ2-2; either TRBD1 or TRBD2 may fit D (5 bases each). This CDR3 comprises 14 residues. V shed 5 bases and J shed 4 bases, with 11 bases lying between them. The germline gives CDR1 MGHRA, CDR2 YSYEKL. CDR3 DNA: TGCGCCAGCAGCGGGGGATGGGGCACCGGGGAGCTGTTTTTT. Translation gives CASSGGWGTGELFF.

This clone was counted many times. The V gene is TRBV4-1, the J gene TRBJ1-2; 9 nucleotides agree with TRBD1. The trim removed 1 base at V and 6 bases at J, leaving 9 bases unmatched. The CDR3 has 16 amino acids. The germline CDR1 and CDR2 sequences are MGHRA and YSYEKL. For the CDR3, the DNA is TGCGCCAGCAGCCAAGTCCTGACCGGGACAGGGAATGGCTACACCTTC. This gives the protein CASSQVLTGTGNGYTF.

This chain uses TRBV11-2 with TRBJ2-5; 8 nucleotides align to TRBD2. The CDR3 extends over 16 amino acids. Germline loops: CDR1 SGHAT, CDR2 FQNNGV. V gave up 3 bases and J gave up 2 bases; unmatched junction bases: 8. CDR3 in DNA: TGTGCCAGCAGCTTCGGGCTAGCGGGCCGACAAGAGACCCAGTACTTC. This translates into CASSFGLAGRQETQYF.

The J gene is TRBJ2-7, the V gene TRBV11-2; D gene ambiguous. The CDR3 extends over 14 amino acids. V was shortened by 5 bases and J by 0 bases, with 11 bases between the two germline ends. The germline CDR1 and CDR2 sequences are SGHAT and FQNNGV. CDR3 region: CASSLSTVSYEQYF. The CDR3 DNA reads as TGTGCCAGCAGCCTATCTACGGTCTCCTACGAGCAGTACTTC.

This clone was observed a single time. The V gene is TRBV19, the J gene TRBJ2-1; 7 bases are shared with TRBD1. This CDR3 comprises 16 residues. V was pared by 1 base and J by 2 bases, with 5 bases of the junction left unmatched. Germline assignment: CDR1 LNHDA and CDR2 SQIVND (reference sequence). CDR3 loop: CASSIGGQYPYNEQFF. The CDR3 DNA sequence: TGTGCCAGTAGTATAGGGGGACAGTATCCCTACAATGAGCAGTTCTTC.

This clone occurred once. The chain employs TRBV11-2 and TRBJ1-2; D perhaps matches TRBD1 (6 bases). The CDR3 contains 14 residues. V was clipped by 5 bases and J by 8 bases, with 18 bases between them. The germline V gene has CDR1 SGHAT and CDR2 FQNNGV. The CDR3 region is CASSHKPSGTGYTF. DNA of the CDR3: TGTGCCAGCAGCCATAAACCCTCCGGGACAGGCTACACCTTC.

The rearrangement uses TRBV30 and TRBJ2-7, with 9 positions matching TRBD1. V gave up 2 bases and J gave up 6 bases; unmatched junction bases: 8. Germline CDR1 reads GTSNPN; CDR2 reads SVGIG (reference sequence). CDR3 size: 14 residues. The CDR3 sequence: CAWSRGTGQAEQYF. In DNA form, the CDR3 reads TGTGCCTGGAGTAGGGGGACAGGGCAGGCCGAGCAGTACTTC.

For the CDR3, the DNA is TGTGCCAGCAGCCCTATGGGGCAAGAGACCCAGTACTTC. Translation gives CASSPMGQETQYF. The chain joins TRBV27 to TRBJ2-5; D gene ambiguous. The germline V gene has CDR1 MNHEY and CDR2 SMNVEV (reference sequence). The V gene lost 6 bases and the J gene lost 2 bases, with 10 bases spanning the gap. The length of the CDR3 is 13 residues.

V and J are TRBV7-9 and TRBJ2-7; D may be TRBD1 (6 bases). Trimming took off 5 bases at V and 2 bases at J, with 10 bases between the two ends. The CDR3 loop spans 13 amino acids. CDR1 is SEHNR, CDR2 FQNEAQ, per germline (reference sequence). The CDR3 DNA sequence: TGTGCCAGCAGCCCAGGGGTAACCTACGAGCAGTACTTC. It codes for CASSPGVTYEQYF.

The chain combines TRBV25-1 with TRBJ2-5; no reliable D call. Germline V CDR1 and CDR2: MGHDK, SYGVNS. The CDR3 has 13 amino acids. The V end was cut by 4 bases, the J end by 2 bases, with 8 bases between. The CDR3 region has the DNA TGTGCCAGCAGTGGTGCTAATCAAGAGACCCAGTACTTC. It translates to CASSGANQETQYF.

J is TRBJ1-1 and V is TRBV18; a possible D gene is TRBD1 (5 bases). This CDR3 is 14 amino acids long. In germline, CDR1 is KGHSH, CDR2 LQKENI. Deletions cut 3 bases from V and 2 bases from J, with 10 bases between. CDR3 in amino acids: CASSPDRDNTEAFF. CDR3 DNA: TGTGCCAGCTCACCGGACCGGGACAACACTGAAGCTTTCTTT.

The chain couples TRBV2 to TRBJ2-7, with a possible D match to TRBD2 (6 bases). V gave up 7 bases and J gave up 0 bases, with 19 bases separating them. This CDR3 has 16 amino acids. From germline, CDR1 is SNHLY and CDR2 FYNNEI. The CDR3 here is CASNPPGEPSSYEQYF. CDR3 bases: TGTGCCAGCAACCCCCCGGGGGAACCGAGCTCCTACGAGCAGTACTTC. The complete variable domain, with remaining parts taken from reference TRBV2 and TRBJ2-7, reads EPEVTQTPSHQVTQMGQEVILRCVPISNHLYFYWYRQILGQKVEFLVSFYNNEISEKSEIFDDQFSVERPDGSNFTLKIRSTKLEDSAMYFCASNPPGEPSSYEQYFGPGTRLTVT.